This entry lists 23 T cell receptor beta chains sequenced from one sample in a study of Ad26.COV2.S vaccination and SARS-CoV-2 variants. Produced via immunoSEQ multiplex PCR; TCRdb's table is partial and in-frame only. The repertoire includes 440,000 or so clones, around 90% of them detected once, and 4.3% sits in the top ten. Treatment defined: some 20 received Ad26.COV2.S at low or high dose, single or two shots; 5 received placebo; per-sample allocation not given. Each sample was drawn 63 days after the first injection (of vaccine or placebo). The sequenced sample was peripheral blood, obtained in a trial of Ad26.COV2.S vaccine versus placebo. The receptor source for this set is a person aged 18-65 years who received the Ad26.COV2.S COVID-19 vaccine or a placebo.

The gene calls are TRBV5-4 and TRBJ1-2; D not resolved. Trimming pared 0 bases from V and 2 bases from J, leaving 8 bases between. There are 14 residues in the CDR3. The germline V gene has CDR1 SGHNT and CDR2 YYREEE (reference sequence). CDR3 sequence: CASSLEGGNYGYTF. In DNA form, the CDR3 reads TGTGCCAGCAGCTTGGAGGGCGGGAACTATGGCTACACCTTC.

The rearrangement uses TRBV7-8 and TRBJ1-1, with no clear D. The V gene's germline CDR1 is SGHVS and CDR2 FQNEAQ. The germline V and J ends were trimmed by 2 bases and 1 base, with 8 bases remaining between them. The CDR3 consists of 14 residues. DNA of the CDR3: TGTGCCAGCAGCTTAAACTCCGCGAACACTGAAGCTTTCTTT. It codes for CASSLNSANTEAFF.

The V and J genes are TRBV7-2 and TRBJ1-4; D may be TRBD1 (5 bases). Trimming took off 3 bases at V and 0 bases at J, with 11 bases between the two ends. The V gene's germline CDR1 is SGHTA and CDR2 FQGNSA. The CDR3 has 16 residues. As DNA, the CDR3 is TGTGCCAGCAGCTTCAGGGAAGGAGCAACTAATGAAAAACTGTTTTTT. It encodes CASSFREGATNEKLFF.

The chain links TRBV10-3 to TRBJ2-3, with a possible D match to TRBD2 (5 bases). V was clipped by 10 bases and J by 5 bases, with 10 bases between them. Germline V gene sequence: CDR1 ENHRY, CDR2 SYGVKD. The CDR3 is made up of 11 amino acids. DNA for the CDR3: TGTGCCACCGGCGGGCAAGATACGCAGTATTTT. Its translation: CATGGQDTQYF.

This chain uses TRBV7-8 with TRBJ2-5; possibly TRBD2 for D (5 bases). The CDR3 contains 15 residues. Germline-derived CDR1 and CDR2 are SGHVS and FQNEAQ. V was shortened by 5 bases and J by 2 bases, with 15 bases between the two germline ends. CDR3 amino acids: CASSQRRLLQETQYF. In DNA form, the CDR3 reads TGTGCCAGCAGCCAGAGGAGGTTACTTCAAGAGACCCAGTACTTC.

Only one count was recorded for this clone. The chain links TRBV27 to TRBJ1-2; D is unclear. The CDR3 loop spans 13 amino acids. Germline V lookup: CDR1 MNHEY, CDR2 SMNVEV (reference sequence). Trimming shortened V by 3 bases and J by 2 bases, and 7 bases separated the two germline ends. This CDR3 reads CASSFGQNYGYTF. CDR3 DNA sequence: TGTGCCAGCAGTTTTGGCCAGAACTATGGCTACACCTTC.

This CDR3 is CASSIPSGIPDTQYF. The CDR3 coding sequence is TGTGCCAGTAGTATCCCTAGCGGGATCCCAGATACGCAGTATTTT. V is TRBV19 and J is TRBJ2-3, with TRBD2 matching 9 bases. Germline lookup yields CDR1 LNHDA and CDR2 SQIVND (reference sequence). The CDR3 has 15 residues. V dropped 3 bases and J dropped 4; count of bases not matched to a gene: 5.

The chain uses TRBV7-8 and TRBJ2-7; D possibly corresponds to TRBD2 (5 bases). The CDR3 totals 14 residues. V shed 0 bases and J shed 6 bases, with 12 bases lying between them. Germline CDR1 reads SGHVS; CDR2 reads FQNEAQ. In DNA, the CDR3 is TGTGCCAGCAGCTTAGCTAGCGCTCCTTCCGAGCAGTACTTC. Translated, it gives CASSLASAPSEQYF.

The V gene is TRBV18, the J gene TRBJ2-3, with D perhaps matching TRBD1 (6 bases). Trimming removed 5 bases from V and 6 bases from J, with 9 bases in between. CDR3 length equals 12 residues. Germline V gene data show CDR1 as KGHSH and CDR2 as LQKENI. The CDR3 DNA sequence: TGTGCCAGCTCATCTCAGGGGGATACGCAGTATTTT. Amino acids: CASSSQGDTQYF.

The chain is built from TRBV9 and TRBJ1-2, with D tentatively TRBD1 (6 bases). CDR1 and CDR2 from the germline V gene are SGDLS and YYNGEE. The CDR3 length is 14 residues. V was shortened by 0 bases and J by 0 bases, with 6 bases between the two germline ends. The CDR3 nucleotides read TGTGCCAGCAGCGTAGGGACAGCTAACTATGGCTACACCTTC. Encoded protein: CASSVGTANYGYTF.

The chain recombines TRBV28 with TRBJ1-5; the D is unclear. Germline assignment: CDR1 MDHEN and CDR2 SYDVKM. Trimming shortened V by 4 bases and J by 3 bases, and 16 bases separated the two germline ends. The length of the CDR3 is 16 residues. CDR3 protein: CASSSPGPSINQPQHF. For the CDR3, the DNA is TGTGCCAGCAGTTCCCCCGGGCCTTCTATCAATCAGCCCCAGCATTTT.

The rearrangement links TRBV9 to TRBJ2-1; 7 positions agree with TRBD2. The germline V gene encodes CDR1 SGDLS and CDR2 YYNGEE. This CDR3 is built from 15 residues. Trimming removed 2 bases from V and 5 bases from J; junction bases left unmatched: 7. The CDR3 DNA reads as TGTGCCAGCAGCGTCCGAGGACTAGATAACAATGAGCAGTTCTTC. The encoded protein is CASSVRGLDNNEQFF.

The CDR3 DNA follows: TGTGCCATCGGCCGCTTAGCGGGAGGTTGGGAGACCCAGTACTTC. It translates to CAIGRLAGGWETQYF. This chain joins TRBV28 and TRBJ2-5; 10 nucleotides line up with TRBD2. V was clipped by 10 bases and J by 5 bases; unmatched bases: 13. Germline CDR1 and CDR2: MDHEN and SYDVKM. CDR3 length: 15 residues.

This CDR3 is CASSAQYGYTF. The CDR3 bases are TGTGCCAGCAGTGCCCAATATGGCTACACCTTC. The V gene is TRBV2, the J gene TRBJ1-2; D gene ambiguous. CDR1 is SNHLY and CDR2 is FYNNEI in the germline V gene. The CDR3 contains 11 residues. V was pared by 4 bases and J by 5 bases, with 5 bases between.

This chain links TRBV28 with TRBJ1-2; D remains unclear. Germline V CDR1 and CDR2: MDHEN, SYDVKM. The V end lost 6 bases, the J end lost 2 bases, and 7 bases lay between the germline ends. CDR3 length: 12 amino acids. The CDR3 here is CASRYGNYGYTF. DNA for the CDR3: TGTGCCAGCAGGTACGGAAACTATGGCTACACCTTC.

The rearrangement links TRBV29-1 to TRBJ2-5; maybe TRBD2 (5 bases). The CDR3 is made up of 12 amino acids. Germline V gives CDR1 SQVTM, CDR2 ANQGSEA. The V end lost 3 bases, the J end lost 4 bases, and 9 bases lay between the germline ends. The CDR3 nucleotides are TGCAGCGTTGACCTAGGAGGAGAGACCCAGTACTTC. Translating gives CSVDLGGETQYF.

The V gene is TRBV19, the J gene TRBJ2-2, with D maybe TRBD2 (6 bases). Trimming pared 6 bases from V and 1 base from J, leaving 9 bases between. Germline CDR1 is LNHDA and CDR2 is SQIVND (reference sequence). CDR3 length equals 14 residues. CDR3 nucleotides: TGTGCCAGTAGCCGACTAGGGAACACCGGGGAGCTGTTTTTT. Residues: CASSRLGNTGELFF.

The gene calls are TRBV4-1 and TRBJ2-7, with D tentatively TRBD1 or TRBD2 (5 bases each). The CDR3 is 15 residues long. V was cut by 3 bases and J by 3 bases, with 15 bases left in between. The germline V gene encodes CDR1 MGHRA and CDR2 YSYEKL. DNA for the CDR3: TGCGCCAGCAGCCATGGGACGAGGGTGGGCTACGAGCAGTACTTC. Its protein product is CASSHGTRVGYEQYF.

The chain recombines TRBV6-1 with TRBJ1-6; no firm D call. CDR1 and CDR2 (germline): MNHNS, SASEGT. The V end was cut by 1 base, the J end by 7 bases, with 14 bases between. The CDR3 extends over 16 amino acids. CDR3 bases: TGTGCCAGCAGTGAAGTTCGAGGGATACCAAATTCACCCCTCCACTTT. This codes for CASSEVRGIPNSPLHF.

A remark on this clone: Within the sample, other DNA sequences also encode this same CDR3. J is TRBJ2-5 and V is TRBV18; D gene uncertain. V was shortened by 3 bases and J by 3 bases, with 2 bases between the two germline ends. The CDR3 consists of 11 residues. Germline V gives CDR1 KGHSH, CDR2 LQKENI. The CDR3 coding sequence is TGTGCCAGCTCACCGAAAGAGACCCAGTACTTC. Its protein product is CASSPKETQYF.

The count of this clone is one. The rearrangement uses TRBV6-4 and TRBJ2-1; D is possibly TRBD1 or TRBD2 (5 bases each). Germline CDR1 MRHNA, CDR2 SNTAGT. The V and J ends lost 0 bases and 6 bases respectively, with 15 bases between them. The CDR3 has 16 residues. In nucleotides, the CDR3 is TGTGCCAGCAGTGACTCATTGGGGGATAGGGGCAATGAGCAGTTCTTC. This codes for CASSDSLGDRGNEQFF.

The chain couples TRBV5-3 to TRBJ2-4, with D possibly matching TRBD1 (5 bases). TRBV5-3 is an ORF for which the function is uncertain. V was trimmed by 7 bases and J by 6 bases, leaving 8 bases between them. CDR3 size: 11 residues. CDR3 nucleotide sequence: TGTGCCAGAGAAGACAGAAACATTCAGTACTTC. Translation gives CAREDRNIQYF.

V usage is TRBV24-1 and J usage is TRBJ1-1; D remains unclear. The V end was cut by 4 bases, the J end by 1 base, with 12 bases between. This CDR3 is 15 amino acids long. Germline V gene sequence: CDR1 KGHDR, CDR2 SFDVKD. The CDR3 loop is CATSETGRGNTEAFF. The CDR3 DNA reads TGTGCCACCAGTGAGACCGGACGGGGGAACACTGAAGCTTTCTTT.